Below are 21 T cell receptor beta chains sequenced from a single sample in a study of CD8 T cells in ankylosing spondylitis. TCRdb used MiXCR to reprocess the 5' RACE reads, holding one entry per CDR3 protein. The sample gives about 130,000 distinct CDR3 sequences, 7% of which show up once; more than 9% is in the top ten. Sequencing used blood, either unsorted or a sorted T cell fraction (not recorded which). These receptors were collected from a male donor with ankylosing spondylitis or in good health (not recorded which).

This clonotype was observed at least ten times. The chain employs TRBV10-3 and TRBJ1-5, with 10 nucleotides matching TRBD1. The CDR3 has 16 residues. The germline CDR1 and CDR2 sequences are ENHRY and SYGVKD. Trimming took 2 bases from V and 3 from J; bases not matched to a gene: 4. The CDR3 DNA is TGTGCCATCAGTGAGGGACAGGGGGGCCCCAATCAGCCCCAGCATTTT. It codes for CAISEGQGGPNQPQHF.

This clonotype was seen repeatedly, ten times or more. V gene TRBV4-2 combines with J gene TRBJ2-5; no clear D gene. This CDR3 is 14 amino acids long. The V and J ends lost 4 bases and 1 base respectively, with 10 bases between them. Germline V gives CDR1 LGHNA, CDR2 YNFKEQ. CDR3: CASSRWTGQETQYF. DNA for the CDR3: TGTGCCAGCAGCCGCTGGACGGGCCAAGAGACCCAGTACTTC.

This clonotype came up many times. This chain uses TRBV5-1 with TRBJ2-3; D remains ambiguous. Germline CDR1 and CDR2: SGHRS and YFSETQ. The V end lost 3 bases, the J end lost 6 bases, and 14 bases lay between the germline ends. This CDR3 contains 14 residues. The CDR3 coding sequence is TGCGCCAGCAGCTCCGAGCTAGTCAGGGATACGCAGTATTTT. Encoded protein: CASSSELVRDTQYF.

This chain connects TRBV3-1 to TRBJ1-1; D remains ambiguous. Trimming left V 1 base short and J 6 bases short, with 15 bases between. Germline assignment: CDR1 LGHDT and CDR2 YNNKEL (reference sequence). The CDR3 length is 15 residues. CDR3 loop: CASSQVPQTAPEAFF. For the CDR3, the DNA is TGTGCCAGCAGCCAAGTCCCACAAACAGCCCCTGAAGCTTTCTTT.

This clonotype has a count of ten or more. The chain employs TRBV28 and TRBJ2-1, with D perhaps TRBD1 or TRBD2 (5 bases each). The CDR3 is made up of 15 amino acids. CDR1 MDHEN and CDR2 SYDVKM come from the germline V gene. The V end was cut by 3 bases, the J end by 10 bases, with 19 bases between. The CDR3 DNA reads TGTGCCAGCAGTTTTGGGACGCAAGGGAGTGGCGAGCAGTTCTTC. Translated, it gives CASSFGTQGSGEQFF.

This clonotype showed up many times. The CDR3 loop reads CASSLLTDSSYNEQFF. The CDR3 coding sequence is TGCGCCAGCAGCTTGTTGACCGACAGCTCCTACAATGAGCAGTTCTTC. The chain couples TRBV5-1 to TRBJ2-1; D perhaps matches TRBD1 (5 bases). Trimming removed 1 base at V and 0 bases at J, with 11 bases between. Germline CDR1 and CDR2: SGHRS and YFSETQ. The CDR3 is 16 amino acids.

This clonotype was seen repeatedly, ten times or more. The V and J genes are TRBV10-2 and TRBJ1-1, with D maybe TRBD1 (5 bases). Per germline, CDR1 WSHSY and CDR2 SAAADI. This CDR3 comprises 12 residues. Trimming cost V 7 bases and J 4 bases, with 10 bases left between them. CDR3 sequence (DNA): TGCGCCAGCACCCGGGGCGGCACTGAAGCTTTCTTT. Translating gives CASTRGGTEAFF.

To note about this clonotype: A much larger clone lies a single base off, so this may be a read error. The CDR3 coding sequence is TGCAGTGCTAGCGTTCAGGGAAGAAATGTTGGCTACCCCTTC. Translating gives CSASVQGRNVGYPF. The rearrangement links TRBV20-1 to TRBJ1-2, with a possible D match to TRBD1 (5 bases). From germline, CDR1 is DFQATT and CDR2 SNEGSKA (reference sequence). This CDR3 comprises 14 residues.

In its sample, this clonotype was seen many times. The J gene is TRBJ1-1, the V gene TRBV20-1, with D uncertain. V lost 4 bases, J lost 0 bases, and 12 bases lay in between. The CDR3 runs 14 residues. From germline, CDR1 is DFQATT and CDR2 SNEGSKA (reference sequence). The CDR3 is CSATIPGLNTEAFF. The CDR3 nucleotides read TGCAGTGCTACAATCCCGGGGTTGAACACTGAAGCTTTCTTT.

This clonotype has ten or more counts. This sequence joins TRBV6-1 and TRBJ1-2; 7 bases are shared with TRBD1. The CDR3 contains 15 residues. The germline V gene encodes CDR1 MNHNS and CDR2 SASEGT. J was trimmed by 3 bases and V by 6 bases; bases with no gene match: 10. The CDR3 region is CASRPVGGMDYGYTF. DNA for the CDR3: TGTGCCAGCAGACCGGTAGGGGGCATGGACTATGGCTACACCTTC.

This clonotype was recorded many times. This chain joins TRBV12-3 or TRBV12-4 and TRBJ1-4; TRBD1 might be the D (6 bases). The CDR3 contains 12 residues. V was shortened by 3 bases and J by 8 bases, with 7 bases between the two germline ends. The CDR3 sequence is CASSLGAEKLFF. CDR3 coding DNA: TGTGCCAGCAGTTTGGGGGCCGAAAAACTGTTTTTT.

With regard to this clonotype: A much larger clone lies one base from this, so it may be a read error. This rearrangement joins TRBV7-2 to TRBJ1-1; TRBD1 aligns across 7 bases. CDR1 and CDR2 (germline): SGHTA, FQGNSA. The CDR3 is made up of 11 amino acids. V gave up 8 bases and J gave up 11 bases; unmatched junction bases: 8. This CDR3 reads CASRPDRVAFF. CDR3 coding DNA: TGTGCCAGCCGCCCTGACAGGGTTGCTTTCTTT.

At least ten counts were recorded for this clonotype. The CDR3 DNA reads as TGCAGTGCTGCCGGGACCGACGCCTACGAGCAGTACTTC. It specifies CSAAGTDAYEQYF. V gene TRBV20-1 combines with J gene TRBJ2-7, with D tentatively TRBD1 or TRBD2 (5 bases each). Germline CDR1 and CDR2: DFQATT and SNEGSKA (reference sequence). The CDR3 has 13 amino acids. The V gene lost 5 bases and the J gene lost 2 bases, with 13 bases spanning the gap.

The table lists this clonotype with many counts. J is TRBJ2-3 and V is TRBV7-2, with TRBD2 as a possible D gene (6 bases). V was shortened by 1 base and J by 9 bases, with 17 bases between the two germline ends. CDR3 length: 15 amino acids. Germline V gene lookup returns CDR1 SGHTA and CDR2 FQGNSA. In DNA, the CDR3 is TGTGCCAGCAGCTTAGGGGGGGATCTAGGTCGGACGCAGTATTTT. Translated, it gives CASSLGGDLGRTQYF.

This clonotype was counted ten times or more. The chain employs TRBV2 and TRBJ2-3; D is perhaps TRBD2 (5 bases). CDR1 SNHLY and CDR2 FYNNEI come from the germline V gene. The CDR3 has 14 residues. V dropped 8 bases and J dropped 4 bases, with 16 bases sitting between them. CDR3 nucleotide sequence: TGTGCCAGCGTGAGGGAAAAGGGTCCAGATACGCAGTATTTT. This translates into CASVREKGPDTQYF.

This clonotype showed up many times. The chain joins TRBV29-1 to TRBJ1-2; D remains unclear. The CDR3 spans 13 residues. Trimming shortened V by 0 bases and J by 5 bases, and 10 bases separated the two germline ends. Germline lookup yields CDR1 SQVTM and CDR2 ANQGSEA. CDR3 DNA sequence: TGCAGCGTTGAAGATTTAACGGGGTATGGCTACACCTTC. It codes for CSVEDLTGYGYTF.

In its sample, this clonotype was seen many times. The chain combines TRBV24-1 with TRBJ2-1, with D unclear. Trimming stripped 4 bases from V and 8 bases from J, with 11 bases between. The CDR3 runs to 13 residues. The V gene's germline CDR1 is KGHDR and CDR2 SFDVKD. CDR3 protein: CATSESATDEQFF. CDR3 DNA sequence: TGTGCCACCAGTGAGTCCGCCACGGATGAGCAGTTCTTC.

V gene TRBV2 combines with J gene TRBJ2-7; the D is unclear. With 8 bases removed from V and 0 bases from J, the gap between germline ends came to 14 bases. The CDR3 has 14 residues. Germline values: CDR1 SNHLY, CDR2 FYNNEI. The CDR3 loop reads CASCGERSSYEQYF. The DNA for the CDR3 is TGTGCCAGCTGTGGGGAACGGAGCTCCTACGAGCAGTACTTC.

This clonotype was recorded many times. The rearrangement links TRBV12-3 or TRBV12-4 to TRBJ2-7; D ambiguous. Trimming shortened V by 1 base and J by 3 bases, and 13 bases separated the two germline ends. The CDR3 sequence is 15 residues long. CDR3 DNA sequence: TGTGCCAGCAGTTTAGGGCCATTGGAAGGCTACGAGCAGTACTTC. Amino acids: CASSLGPLEGYEQYF.

This clonotype was recorded many times. This chain uses TRBV11-3 with TRBJ2-1, with TRBD1 identical over 8 bases. The germline gives CDR1 SGHNT, CDR2 YENEEA. The CDR3 runs 15 residues. The V and J ends lost 5 bases and 8 bases, in that order; junction bases with no gene match: 11. CDR3 amino acids: CASSKYRGKGDEQFF. The CDR3 DNA follows: TGTGCCAGCAGCAAGTACAGGGGGAAAGGGGATGAGCAGTTCTTC.

This chain joins TRBV5-1 and TRBJ1-1; weak D call: TRBD1 (6 bases). Trimming removed 4 bases from V and 11 bases from J, with 15 bases in between. CDR1 SGHRS and CDR2 YFSETQ come from the germline V gene. The CDR3 is 12 residues long. CDR3 sequence: CASSPPWGAAFF. The CDR3 DNA follows: TGCGCCAGCAGCCCTCCTTGGGGGGCCGCTTTCTTT. The full variable domain, in which reference TRBV5-1 and TRBJ1-1 provide the parts outside the CDR3, is KAGVTQTPRYLIKTRGQQVTLSCSPISGHRSVSWYQQTPGQGLQFLFEYFSETQRNKGNFPGRFSGRQFSNSRSEMNVSTLELGDSALYLCASSPPWGAAFFGQGTRLTVV.